This passage covers 8 T cell receptor beta chains from one sample sequenced in a study of shared clonotypes between healthy human individuals. Assay: immunoSEQ multiplex PCR; the TCRdb copy retains only in-frame clones and omits some. Here the sample spans some 1 million clones, 65% to 80% being singletons. Sample: memory CD4+ T cells sorted from blood. Indicated subset: CD45RA-negative fraction. Receptor source: a young man in good health.

Details on this clone: This clone may be a read error of a much larger clone one base away. V and J are TRBV29-1 and TRBJ2-5; 8 bases line up with TRBD1. The germline gives CDR1 SQVTM, CDR2 ANQGSEA. This CDR3 is 14 amino acids long. The chain's CDR3 is CSVDGRTGQGTQYF. The CDR3 bases are TGCAGCGTTGATGGCCGGACAGGGCAAGGGACCCAGTACTTC.

The chain couples TRBV7-9 to TRBJ1-1; the D gene is possibly TRBD1 (6 bases). Germline CDR1 reads SEHNR; CDR2 reads FQNEAQ (reference sequence). The CDR3 extends over 13 amino acids. With 5 bases removed from V and 10 bases from J, the gap between germline ends came to 17 bases. Here the CDR3 reads CASSPSLRGVAFF. In DNA form, the CDR3 reads TGTGCCAGCAGCCCCAGCCTCAGGGGTGTAGCTTTCTTT.

The chain links TRBV4-1 to TRBJ2-5; either TRBD1 or TRBD2 may supply D (6 bases each). The DNA end is more similar to TRBJ2-7, so the J call may be wrong. Germline lookup yields CDR1 MGHRA and CDR2 YSYEKL. The length of the CDR3 is 15 residues. CDR3 loop: CASSQEGGHSYEQYF. DNA of the CDR3: TGCGCCAGCAGCCAAGAGGGGGGACACTCCTACGAGCAGTACTTC.

The chain has TRBV19 and TRBJ1-5; tentative D call: TRBD1 (5 bases). From germline, CDR1 is LNHDA and CDR2 SQIVND (reference sequence). This CDR3 is 14 amino acids long. Trimming removed 7 bases from V and 1 base from J, with 11 bases in between. The CDR3 here is CASKGVGSNQPQHF. The CDR3 DNA follows: TGTGCCAGTAAAGGGGTTGGCAGCAATCAGCCCCAGCATTTT.

The J gene is TRBJ1-2, the V gene TRBV29-1, with D unresolved. CDR1 and CDR2 (germline): SQVTM, ANQGSEA. V was shortened by 2 bases and J by 12 bases, with 19 bases between the two germline ends. This CDR3 is 13 amino acids long. The CDR3 is CSVEFPSPSVHTF. The CDR3 nucleotides read TGCAGCGTTGAATTCCCATCCCCATCGGTTCACACCTTC.

The rearrangement uses TRBV6-4 and TRBJ1-5, with TRBD1 identical over 8 bases. CDR1 is MRHNA, CDR2 SNTAGT, per germline. The CDR3 is 15 amino acids. V lost 5 bases to trimming and J lost 4 bases; unmatched junction nucleotides: 7. CDR3 protein: CASSMNGQGNQPQHF. DNA of the CDR3: TGTGCCAGCAGTATGAACGGACAGGGAAATCAGCCCCAGCATTTT.

The V gene is TRBV18, the J gene TRBJ2-2, with unresolved D. Germline-derived CDR1 and CDR2 are KGHSH and LQKENI. There are 13 residues in the CDR3. V lost 4 bases and J 8 bases, leaving 11 bases between the germline ends. The CDR3 is CASSLNVEGELFF. DNA of the CDR3: TGTGCCAGCTCACTCAACGTGGAGGGGGAGCTGTTTTTT.

Written as DNA, the CDR3 is TGTGCCAGCAGACAGGGGGCAGAGACCCAGTACTTC. Translation gives CASRQGAETQYF. The V call is TRBV2, the J call TRBJ2-5, with TRBD1 matching 9 bases. Trimming took 6 bases from V and 4 from J; bases not matched to a gene: 0. This CDR3 has 12 amino acids. In germline, CDR1 is SNHLY, CDR2 FYNNEI.